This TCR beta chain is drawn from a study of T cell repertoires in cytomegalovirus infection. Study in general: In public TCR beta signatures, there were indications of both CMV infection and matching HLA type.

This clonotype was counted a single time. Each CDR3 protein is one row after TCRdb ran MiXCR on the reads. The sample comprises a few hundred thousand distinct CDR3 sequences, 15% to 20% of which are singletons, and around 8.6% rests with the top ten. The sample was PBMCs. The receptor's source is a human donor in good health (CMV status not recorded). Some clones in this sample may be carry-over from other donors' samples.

CDR3: CASSLGLPSYEQYF. In DNA, the CDR3 is TGTGCCAGCAGCTTAGGACTCCCCTCCTACGAGCAGTACTTC. The gene calls are TRBV5-6 and TRBJ2-7; D is possibly TRBD2 (5 bases). From germline, CDR1 is SGHDT and CDR2 YYEEEE. The CDR3 covers 14 residues. V dropped 2 bases and J dropped 0 bases, with 9 bases sitting between them.